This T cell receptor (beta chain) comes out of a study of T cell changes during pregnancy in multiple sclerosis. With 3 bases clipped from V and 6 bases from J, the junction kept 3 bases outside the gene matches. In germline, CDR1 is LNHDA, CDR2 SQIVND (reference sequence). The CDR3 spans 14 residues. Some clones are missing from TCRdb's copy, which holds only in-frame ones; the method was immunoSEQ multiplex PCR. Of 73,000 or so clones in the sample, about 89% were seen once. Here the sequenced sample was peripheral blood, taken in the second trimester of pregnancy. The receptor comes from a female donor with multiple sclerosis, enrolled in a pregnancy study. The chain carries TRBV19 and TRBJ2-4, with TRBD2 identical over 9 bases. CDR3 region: CASSMAGGRNIQYF. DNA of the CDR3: TGTGCCAGTAGTATGGCGGGGGGGCGAAACATTCAGTACTTC. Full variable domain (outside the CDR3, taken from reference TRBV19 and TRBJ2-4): DGGITQSPKYLFRKEGQNVTLSCEQNLNHDAMYWYRQDPGQGLRLIYYSQIVNDFQKGDIAEGYSVSREKKESFPLTVTSAQKNPTAFYLCASSMAGGRNIQYFGAGTRLSVL.